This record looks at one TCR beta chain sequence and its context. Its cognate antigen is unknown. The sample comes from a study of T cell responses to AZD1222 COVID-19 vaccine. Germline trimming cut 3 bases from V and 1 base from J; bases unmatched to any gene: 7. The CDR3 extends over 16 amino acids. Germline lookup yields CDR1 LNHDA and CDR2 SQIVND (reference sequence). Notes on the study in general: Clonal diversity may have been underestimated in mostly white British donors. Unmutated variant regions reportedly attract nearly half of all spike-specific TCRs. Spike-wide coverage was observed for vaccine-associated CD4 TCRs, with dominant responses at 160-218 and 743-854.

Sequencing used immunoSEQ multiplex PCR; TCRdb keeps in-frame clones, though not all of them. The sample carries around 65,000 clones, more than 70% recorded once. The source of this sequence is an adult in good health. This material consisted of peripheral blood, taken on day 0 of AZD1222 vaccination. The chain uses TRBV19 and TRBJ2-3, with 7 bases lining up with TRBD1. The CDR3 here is CASSIGTAYGTDTQYF. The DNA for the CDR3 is TGTGCCAGTAGTATTGGGACAGCCTACGGCACAGATACGCAGTATTTT.